This is a list of T cell receptor beta chains from one sample in a study of blood T cell repertoires in COVID-19. Profiled with immunoSEQ multiplex PCR; TCRdb holds only in-frame clones, not every one. The sample has around 300,000 clones; around 88% are singletons. The specimen sequenced was PBMCs or T cells enriched from blood (not recorded which). All receptors derive from a woman aged 40 to 50 who had recovered from COVID-19. The CDR3 runs from the conserved cysteine through the conserved F or W. The D gene is left open where the match is weak. The size of a clone is reported for some rows only, either as once, few or many, or as a class for expanded clones.

d_call: TRBD2
j_call: TRBJ2-2
v_call: TRBV30
clone_size: -
cdr3_aa: CAWRRWLAANTGELFF
cdr3_nt: TGTGCCTGGAGACGGTGGCTAGCGGCCAACACCGGGGAGCTGTTTTTT

d_call: -
j_call: TRBJ2-2
v_call: TRBV6-2/TRBV6-3
clone_size: few
cdr3_aa: CASSYRRQAKVGELFF
cdr3_nt: TGTGCCAGCAGTTACCGCCGGCAGGCCAAAGTGGGGGAGCTGTTTTTT

d_call: TRBD2
j_call: TRBJ2-2
v_call: TRBV5-4
clone_size: few
cdr3_aa: CASSSGLAGVAGELFF
cdr3_nt: TGTGCCAGCAGCTCGGGACTAGCGGGAGTGGCCGGGGAGCTGTTTTTT

d_call: TRBD2
j_call: TRBJ2-1
v_call: TRBV9
clone_size: once
cdr3_aa: CASSVGPAGGQGDEQFF
cdr3_nt: TGTGCCAGCAGCGTAGGCCCAGCGGGAGGCCAGGGGGATGAGCAGTTCTTC

d_call: -
j_call: TRBJ2-2
v_call: TRBV7-3
clone_size: -
cdr3_aa: CASSSGDPGELFF
cdr3_nt: TGTGCCAGCAGTTCAGGGGACCCCGGGGAGCTGTTTTTT

d_call: -
j_call: TRBJ1-3
v_call: TRBV5-1
clone_size: -
cdr3_aa: CASSPSLSGNTIYF
cdr3_nt: TGCGCCAGCAGCCCGAGCCTCTCTGGAAACACCATATATTTT

d_call: TRBD1
j_call: TRBJ1-2
v_call: TRBV7-2
clone_size: few
cdr3_aa: CASTPGQGAYGYTF
cdr3_nt: TGTGCCAGCACCCCGGGACAGGGGGCCTATGGCTACACCTTC

d_call: -
j_call: TRBJ1-2
v_call: TRBV19
clone_size: -
cdr3_aa: CASSPKGLYGYTF
cdr3_nt: TGTGCCAGTAGTCCCAAGGGACTCTATGGCTACACCTTC

d_call: TRBD2
j_call: TRBJ2-1
v_call: TRBV5-4
clone_size: -
cdr3_aa: CASSGGLAGVGEQFF
cdr3_nt: TGTGCCAGCAGCGGTGGACTAGCGGGAGTTGGTGAGCAGTTCTTC

d_call: TRBD1
j_call: TRBJ1-4
v_call: TRBV19
clone_size: -
cdr3_aa: CASSSPAPGGLFF
cdr3_nt: TGTGCCAGTAGTAGTCCCGCGCCAGGGGGTTTGTTTTTT

d_call: -
j_call: TRBJ1-1
v_call: TRBV14
clone_size: -
cdr3_aa: CASSQDLRLNTEAFF
cdr3_nt: TGTGCCAGCAGCCAAGATCTCCGTCTGAACACTGAAGCTTTCTTT

d_call: TRBD2
j_call: TRBJ2-5
v_call: TRBV3-1/TRBV3-2
clone_size: -
cdr3_aa: CASSPHGTRGKETQYF
cdr3_nt: TGTGCCAGCAGCCCACACGGGACTAGGGGGAAGGAGACCCAGTACTTC

d_call: TRBD2
j_call: TRBJ2-5
v_call: TRBV10-3
clone_size: few
cdr3_aa: CAISDSGTSRRETQYF
cdr3_nt: TGTGCCATCAGTGATTCCGGGACTAGCCGACGGGAGACCCAGTACTTC

d_call: -
j_call: TRBJ1-5
v_call: TRBV28
clone_size: few
cdr3_aa: CASSPNRGPQHF
cdr3_nt: TGTGCCAGCAGTCCTAATCGGGGGCCCCAGCATTTT

d_call: TRBD1
j_call: TRBJ2-5
v_call: TRBV9
clone_size: -
cdr3_aa: CASSVDGQGRETQYF
cdr3_nt: TGTGCCAGCAGCGTAGATGGACAGGGCAGGGAGACCCAGTACTTC

d_call: TRBD2
j_call: TRBJ2-7
v_call: TRBV2
clone_size: -
cdr3_aa: CASTAGGGTYEQYF
cdr3_nt: TGTGCCAGCACTGCGGGAGGGGGCACCTACGAGCAGTACTTC

d_call: -
j_call: TRBJ1-3
v_call: TRBV30
clone_size: once
cdr3_aa: CALGEFFSGNTIYF
cdr3_nt: TGTGCCTTGGGGGAGTTTTTCTCTGGAAACACCATATATTTT

d_call: -
j_call: TRBJ2-5
v_call: TRBV9
clone_size: -
cdr3_aa: CASSKLGEQETQYF
cdr3_nt: TGTGCCAGCAGCAAATTAGGAGAGCAAGAGACCCAGTACTTC

d_call: TRBD2
j_call: TRBJ2-2
v_call: TRBV7-6
clone_size: -
cdr3_aa: CASSSPAGDLGTGELFF
cdr3_nt: TGTGCCAGCAGCTCCCCTGCGGGAGATCTGGGCACCGGGGAGCTGTTTTTT

d_call: -
j_call: TRBJ1-1
v_call: TRBV7-9
clone_size: -
cdr3_aa: CASSFPGGVTEAFF
cdr3_nt: TGTGCCAGCAGCTTTCCGGGGGGCGTCACTGAAGCTTTCTTT

d_call: -
j_call: TRBJ1-2
v_call: TRBV6-6
clone_size: -
cdr3_aa: CASSYSKYRQGYGYTF
cdr3_nt: TGTGCCAGCAGTTACTCGAAGTATAGGCAGGGGTATGGCTACACCTTC

d_call: TRBD1
j_call: TRBJ1-3
v_call: TRBV27
clone_size: -
cdr3_aa: CASSRQGITGNTIYF
cdr3_nt: TGTGCCAGCAGCCGACAGGGCATCACTGGAAACACCATATATTTT

d_call: TRBD2
j_call: TRBJ2-7
v_call: TRBV2
clone_size: -
cdr3_aa: CASLLAGGRYEQYF
cdr3_nt: TGTGCCAGCTTACTAGCGGGAGGGCGCTACGAGCAGTACTTC

d_call: TRBD2
j_call: TRBJ2-7
v_call: TRBV6-2/TRBV6-3
clone_size: once
cdr3_aa: CASSPGLAGRYAPYEQYF
cdr3_nt: TGTGCCAGCAGTCCGGGACTAGCGGGACGCTACGCCCCCTACGAGCAGTACTTC

d_call: -
j_call: TRBJ2-3
v_call: TRBV6-4
clone_size: once
cdr3_aa: CASSEGGMRTDTQYF
cdr3_nt: TGTGCCAGCAGTGAGGGCGGGATGCGCACAGATACGCAGTATTTT

d_call: -
j_call: TRBJ2-1
v_call: TRBV6-5
clone_size: -
cdr3_aa: CASTGGGTAYNEQFF
cdr3_nt: TGTGCCAGCACCGGAGGCGGGACAGCATACAATGAGCAGTTCTTC

d_call: TRBD1
j_call: TRBJ2-7
v_call: TRBV24-1
clone_size: -
cdr3_aa: CATSESTGDPYEQYF
cdr3_nt: TGTGCCACCAGTGAGTCGACAGGGGACCCCTACGAGCAGTACTTC

d_call: TRBD2
j_call: TRBJ2-1
v_call: TRBV28
clone_size: -
cdr3_aa: CASRKGRRETNEQFF
cdr3_nt: TGTGCCAGCAGAAAGGGGCGGCGGGAGACCAATGAGCAGTTCTTC